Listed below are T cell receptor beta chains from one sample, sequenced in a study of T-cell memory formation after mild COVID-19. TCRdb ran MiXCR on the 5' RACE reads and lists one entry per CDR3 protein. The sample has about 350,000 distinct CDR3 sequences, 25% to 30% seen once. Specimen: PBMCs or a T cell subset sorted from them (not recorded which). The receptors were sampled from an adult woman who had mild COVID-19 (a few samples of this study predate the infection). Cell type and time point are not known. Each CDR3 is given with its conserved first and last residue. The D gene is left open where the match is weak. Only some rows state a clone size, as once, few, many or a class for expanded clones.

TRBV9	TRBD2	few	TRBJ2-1	TGTGCCAGCAGCGTTCGGCCGGGACTAGCGGGAGGAACTGAGCAGTTCTTC	CASSVRPGLAGGTEQFF
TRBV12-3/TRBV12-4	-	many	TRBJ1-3	TGTGCCAGCAGCCGCCGCAGAGGGACATCTGGAAACACCATATATTTT	CASSRRRGTSGNTIYF
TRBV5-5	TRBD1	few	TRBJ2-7	TGTGCCAGCAGCTTGGTCGTCGGGACAGGGGGCGACGAGCAGTACTTC	CASSLVVGTGGDEQYF
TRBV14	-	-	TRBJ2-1	TGTGCCAGCAGCCAAGGCGGATTGCGCCTTTACTTC	CASSQGGLRLYF
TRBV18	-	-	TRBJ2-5	TGTGCCAGCTCACCACCTTCGGCAGAGACCCAGTACTTC	CASSPPSAETQYF
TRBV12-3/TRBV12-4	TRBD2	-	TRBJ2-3	TGTGCCAGCAGTTTCTCAGTTTCGGGACTAGCGGGAGGGCCGCTCAGCACAGATACGCAGTATTTT	CASSFSVSGLAGGPLSTDTQYF
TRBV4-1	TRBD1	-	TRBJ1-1	TGCGCCAGCAGCCAACCGACAGGGGAGGATGAAGCTTTCTTT	CASSQPTGEDEAFF
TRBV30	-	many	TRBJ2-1	TGTGCCTGGAGTCGTCCAGGGGAGGCCAATGAGCAGTTCTTC	CAWSRPGEANEQFF
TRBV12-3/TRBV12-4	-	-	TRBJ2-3	TGTGCCAGCAGTCCAGGGGTGGATACGCAGTATTTT	CASSPGVDTQYF
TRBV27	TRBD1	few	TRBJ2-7	TGTGCCAGCAGTATCCGGGACAGCTCCTACGAGCAGTACTTC	CASSIRDSSYEQYF
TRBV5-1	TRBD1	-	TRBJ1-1	TGCGCCAGCAGCTTGGACGGACAGGGGATTGAAGCTTTCTTT	CASSLDGQGIEAFF
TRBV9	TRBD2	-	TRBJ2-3	TGTGCCAGCAGCCCCCGTAGCAGCGGGAGGACAGATACGCAGTATTTT	CASSPRSSGRTDTQYF
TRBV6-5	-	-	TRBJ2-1	TGTGCCAGCAGTTACTCGAGGGGGGAAGCCTACAATGAGCAGTTCTTC	CASSYSRGEAYNEQFF
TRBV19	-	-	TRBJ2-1	TGTGCCAGTAGTATAAGCACTAGCCAGTACAATGAGCAGTTCTTC	CASSISTSQYNEQFF
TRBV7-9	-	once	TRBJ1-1	TGTGCCAGCAGCTTAGTTACAGGGAGCAATGAAGCTTTCTTT	CASSLVTGSNEAFF
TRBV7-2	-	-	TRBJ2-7	TGTGCCATTCTGGGGGGACCCTACGAGCAGTACTTC	CAILGGPYEQYF
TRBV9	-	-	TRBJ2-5	TGTGCCAGCAGCGTAGCGACGCTTAGACTAGGGGACAGTCACCAAGAGACCCAGTACTTC	CASSVATLRLGDSHQETQYF
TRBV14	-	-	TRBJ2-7	TGTGCCAGCAGCCAAGGGGACTTCGCCTACGAGCAGTACTTC	CASSQGDFAYEQYF
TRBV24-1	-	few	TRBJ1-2	TGTGCCACCAACGTTAGGGGGGAACACCTACACTCCGGCTACACCTTC	CATNVRGEHLHSGYTF
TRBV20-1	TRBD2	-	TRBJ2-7	TGCAGTGCTAGACCGGGACTAGCGGGAGAAGACGAGCAGTACTTC	CSARPGLAGEDEQYF
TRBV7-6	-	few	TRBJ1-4	TGTGCCAGCAGCCCAGGGAGAAGCATCTATGAAAAACTGTTTTTT	CASSPGRSIYEKLFF
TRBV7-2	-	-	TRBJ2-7	TGTGCCAGCAGCTTAGATGAGGGCCACGGCACCTACGAGCAGTACTTC	CASSLDEGHGTYEQYF
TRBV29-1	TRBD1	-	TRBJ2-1	TGCAGCGTTGAAGACCCCGGGACAGGGATTGGCAATGAGCAGTTCTTC	CSVEDPGTGIGNEQFF
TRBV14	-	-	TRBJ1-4	TGTGCCAGCAGCCAATTTCTAATCGGAGGGAAACTGTTTTTT	CASSQFLIGGKLFF
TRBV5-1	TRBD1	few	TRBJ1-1	TGCGCCAGCAGCTTGGATGCCCAGGACAGGAGGTCAGCTTTCTTT	CASSLDAQDRRSAFF
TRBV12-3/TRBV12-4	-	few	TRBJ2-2	TGTGCCAGCAGTCTTGAGCCCGTCACCGGGGAGCTGTTTTTT	CASSLEPVTGELFF
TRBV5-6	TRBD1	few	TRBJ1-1	TGTGCCAGCAGCTGGACAGGGGTCGAAGCTTTCTTT	CASSWTGVEAFF
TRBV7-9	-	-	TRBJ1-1	TGTGCCAGCTGCTGGAGCACTGAAGCTTTCTTT	CASCWSTEAFF
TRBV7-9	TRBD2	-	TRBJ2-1	TGTGCCAGCAGCGAACTAGCGGGGGGACACAATGAGCAGTTCTTC	CASSELAGGHNEQFF
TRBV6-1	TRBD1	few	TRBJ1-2	TGTGCCAGTACATACGGACAGGGGCCAGGCTACACCTTC	CASTYGQGPGYTF
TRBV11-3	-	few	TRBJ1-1	TGTGCCAGCAGCTCGTCGGGGTCCATGAACACTGAAGCTTTCTTT	CASSSSGSMNTEAFF